The 25 T cell receptor beta chains listed next were all sequenced from one sample in a study of vaccination effects on CD4 cells after COVID-19. Following 10 days of culture, CD4+ T cells were isolated. Clones were read by immunoSEQ multiplex PCR, and TCRdb kept only the in-frame ones, dropping some. The profile shows roughly 34,000 clones, less than 85% of them singletons. What these receptors recognize is not known. Specimen: CD4+ T cells from PBMCs cultured without peptide, collected before COVID-19 vaccination. These TCRs come from a human donor who received a COVID-19 vaccine.

This sequence joins TRBV11-2 and TRBJ2-5; D uncertain. The germline V gene encodes CDR1 SGHAT and CDR2 FQNNGV. The CDR3 is 15 amino acids. Trimming removed 4 bases at V and 5 bases at J, with 17 bases between. This chain's CDR3 is CASSSDPSFTETQYF. In nucleotides, the CDR3 is TGTGCCAGCAGCTCGGACCCCAGTTTTACGGAGACCCAGTACTTC.

This clone occurred once. The rearrangement links TRBV30 to TRBJ1-2; 11 bases line up with TRBD1. The J segment lost 7 bases and the V segment lost 0 bases, leaving 4 bases of the junction unmatched. CDR1 is GTSNPN and CDR2 is SVGIG in the germline V gene (reference sequence). CDR3 size: 14 residues. This chain's CDR3 is CAWSVDRGLGGYTF. CDR3 in DNA: TGTGCCTGGAGTGTGGACAGGGGGCTCGGTGGCTACACCTTC. Looking up the rest from reference TRBV30 and TRBJ1-2 gives the full variable domain: SQTIHQWPATLVQPVGSPLSLECTVEGTSNPNLYWYRQAAGRGLQLLFYSVGIGQISSEVPQNLSASRPQDRQFILSSKKLLLSDSGFYLCAWSVDRGLGGYTFGSGTRLTVV.

The chain has TRBV18 and TRBJ1-1; D not certain. Germline V gene lookup returns CDR1 KGHSH and CDR2 LQKENI. Trimming removed 2 bases from V and 6 bases from J, with 7 bases in between. The CDR3 covers 12 residues. The chain's CDR3 is CASSPGRAEAFF. CDR3 nucleotides: TGTGCCAGCTCACCAGGGAGAGCTGAAGCTTTCTTT.

The rearrangement joins TRBV27 to TRBJ2-1; the D is unclear. Germline V gives CDR1 MNHEY, CDR2 SMNVEV (reference sequence). This CDR3 has 17 amino acids. V was pared by 0 bases and J by 0 bases, with 12 bases between. This chain's CDR3 is CASSLSSTASSYNEQFF. The CDR3 region has the DNA TGTGCCAGCAGTTTATCCTCAACAGCCAGCTCCTACAATGAGCAGTTCTTC.

The rearrangement links TRBV5-1 to TRBJ2-5; tentatively, D is TRBD1 or TRBD2 (5 bases each). CDR3 length equals 14 residues. Germline V gene data show CDR1 as SGHRS and CDR2 as YFSETQ. V lost 0 bases to trimming and J lost 5 bases, with 11 bases between them. CDR3 sequence: CASSLDFGDETQYF. The CDR3 DNA sequence: TGCGCCAGCAGCTTGGATTTTGGGGACGAGACCCAGTACTTC.

This clone occurred a few times. The chain is built from TRBV5-1 and TRBJ1-4, with 8 bases lining up with TRBD1. V gave up 4 bases and J gave up 8 bases; unmatched junction bases: 7. Germline CDR1 and CDR2: SGHRS and YFSETQ. The CDR3 consists of 14 residues. CDR3 nucleotide sequence: TGCGCCAGCAGCGGACAGGGTTTCGAGGAAAAACTGTTTTTT. Translating it yields CASSGQGFEEKLFF.

This chain uses TRBV11-3 with TRBJ2-5, with a tentative D call TRBD1 (5 bases). Germline CDR1 reads SGHNT; CDR2 reads YENEEA. The length of the CDR3 is 15 residues. V was cut by 2 bases and J by 2 bases, with 12 bases left in between. CDR3 DNA sequence: TGTGCCAGCAGCTTACATAGTGACAGACAAGAGACCCAGTACTTC. Residues: CASSLHSDRQETQYF. The variable domain in full, completed from reference TRBV11-3 and TRBJ2-5, reads EAGVVQSPRYKIIEKKQPVAFWCNPISGHNTLYWYLQNLGQGPELLIRYENEEAVDDSQLPKDRFSAERLKGVDSTLKIQPAELGDSAVYLCASSLHSDRQETQYFGPGTRLLVL.

The rearrangement uses TRBV12-5 and TRBJ1-6, with 9 bases matching TRBD1. The germline CDR1 and CDR2 sequences are LGHNT and FRNRAP. Trimming cost V 6 bases and J 10 bases; bases outside gene matches: 10. This CDR3 spans 15 amino acids. CDR3 region: CASGLGQGSNSPLHF. The CDR3 nucleotides read TGTGCTAGTGGCCTGGGACAGGGTTCGAACTCACCCCTCCACTTT.

In this sample, this clone turned up once. The chain has TRBV7-9 and TRBJ2-7; D remains unclear. Trimming stripped 4 bases from V and 3 bases from J, with 4 bases between. CDR1 is SEHNR, CDR2 FQNEAQ, per germline (reference sequence). The CDR3 is 11 amino acids. DNA of the CDR3: TGTGCCAGCAGCTATAACTACGAGCAGTACTTC. This sequence encodes CASSYNYEQYF.

This chain connects TRBV6-5 to TRBJ2-1, with TRBD2 matching 10 bases. Germline values: CDR1 MNHEY, CDR2 SVGAGI. Losses at the gene ends were 10 bases for V and 5 bases for J; bases not matched to a gene: 11. CDR3 size: 15 residues. The CDR3 reads CATERPGLANNEQFF. In nucleotides, the CDR3 is TGTGCCACCGAAAGGCCGGGACTAGCGAACAATGAGCAGTTCTTC.

J is TRBJ1-1 and V is TRBV29-1, with a weak D call TRBD1 (6 bases). Trimming removed 8 bases from V and 3 bases from J, with 13 bases in between. Germline values: CDR1 SQVTM, CDR2 ANQGSEA. This CDR3 comprises 12 residues. CDR3: CSIGGMDTEAFF. The CDR3 DNA reads TGCAGCATAGGGGGTATGGACACTGAAGCTTTCTTT.

This clone was seen a few times. The genes are TRBV11-3 and TRBJ2-1; a possible D gene is TRBD2 (6 bases). The CDR3 totals 16 residues. V was shortened by 4 bases and J by 0 bases, with 13 bases between the two germline ends. CDR1 is SGHNT and CDR2 is YENEEA in the germline V gene. CDR3 amino acids: CASSYGGTSSYNEQFF. CDR3 in DNA: TGTGCCAGCAGCTATGGCGGGACGAGCTCCTACAATGAGCAGTTCTTC.

The rearrangement links TRBV2 to TRBJ1-1, with D possibly being TRBD1 (6 bases). The CDR3 runs to 15 residues. The germline gives CDR1 SNHLY, CDR2 FYNNEI. Trimming removed 7 bases from V and 4 bases from J, with 19 bases in between. CDR3 region: CASTWTDFLATEAFF. Here the CDR3 DNA reads TGTGCCAGCACATGGACAGATTTCTTGGCCACTGAAGCTTTCTTT.

Written as DNA, the CDR3 is TGTGCCAGCAGCTTGGTTCTAGCGGGGTCCTACGAGCAGTACTTC. Its protein is CASSLVLAGSYEQYF. The chain joins TRBV7-2 to TRBJ2-7, with 9 bases lining up with TRBD2. V was pared by 3 bases and J by 1 base, with 4 bases of the junction left unmatched. The CDR3 is 15 amino acids. Looked up from germline, CDR1 is SGHTA and CDR2 is FQGNSA.

The chain is built from TRBV9 and TRBJ2-7; D gene unclear. Trimming shortened V by 3 bases and J by 6 bases, and 16 bases separated the two germline ends. Germline V gives CDR1 SGDLS, CDR2 YYNGEE. The CDR3 length is 14 residues. DNA for the CDR3: TGTGCCAGCAGCGATGCCGGGCTGCTGGCCGAGCAGTACTTC. It specifies CASSDAGLLAEQYF.

V usage is TRBV5-1 and J usage is TRBJ2-2, with TRBD2 identical over 10 bases. CDR3 size: 16 residues. The ends lost 0 bases at V and 6 bases at J; junction bases unmatched: 5. Germline V gene sequence: CDR1 SGHRS, CDR2 YFSETQ. CDR3 in DNA: TGCGCCAGCAGCTTGGCCAGCGGGGGGGCTCCCGGGGAGCTGTTTTTT. Protein sequence: CASSLASGGAPGELFF.

The V call is TRBV2, the J call TRBJ2-3, with 7 bases that match TRBD2. With V trimmed by 7 bases and J by 2 bases, 6 bases remained unmatched. Germline-derived CDR1 and CDR2 are SNHLY and FYNNEI. The CDR3 is 14 residues long. CDR3 nucleotides: TGTGCCAGCAAGAGCTGGGACTACACAGATACGCAGTATTTT. This sequence encodes CASKSWDYTDTQYF.

V gene TRBV4-1 combines with J gene TRBJ1-3, with no clear D. V lost 1 base, J lost 0 bases, and 13 bases lay in between. The CDR3 spans 17 residues. Germline V gene data show CDR1 as MGHRA and CDR2 as YSYEKL. CDR3: CASSQVQATTSGNTIYF. The CDR3 DNA reads as TGCGCCAGCAGCCAAGTTCAGGCGACAACCTCTGGAAACACCATATATTTT.

This chain uses TRBV19 with TRBJ2-2; TRBD2 agrees at 11 bases. The CDR3 has 15 residues. The germline V gene has CDR1 LNHDA and CDR2 SQIVND (reference sequence). V shed 6 bases, J shed 3 bases, and the junction held 3 bases outside the gene matches. The CDR3 spells CASRVGLADTGELFF. The DNA of the CDR3 is TGTGCCAGTAGGGTGGGACTAGCGGACACCGGGGAGCTGTTTTTT.

The chain has TRBV18 and TRBJ1-1; no firm D call. The CDR3 is 13 amino acids. The V end was cut by 5 bases, the J end by 4 bases, with 11 bases between. Germline V gene lookup returns CDR1 KGHSH and CDR2 LQKENI. The CDR3: CASSTTAGTEAFF. In DNA, the CDR3 is TGTGCCAGCTCAACAACCGCGGGCACTGAAGCTTTCTTT.

The chain combines TRBV30 with TRBJ2-5, with D tentatively TRBD1 (6 bases). The germline V gene encodes CDR1 GTSNPN and CDR2 SVGIG (reference sequence). The ends were cut back, 2 bases at V and 4 bases at J, with 11 bases in the middle. There are 13 residues in the CDR3. The CDR3 DNA is TGTGCCTGGAGTCTCAGGGGCAGAGAGACCCAGTACTTC. Amino acid sequence: CAWSLRGRETQYF.

The chain links TRBV11-2 to TRBJ1-3; D gene ambiguous. CDR1 SGHAT and CDR2 FQNNGV come from the germline V gene. This CDR3 spans 16 amino acids. The germline V and J ends were trimmed by 1 base and 0 bases, with 10 bases remaining between them. CDR3: CASSLVFASSGNTIYF. CDR3 DNA sequence: TGTGCCAGCAGCTTAGTTTTCGCAAGCTCTGGAAACACCATATATTTT.

The chain combines TRBV5-1 with TRBJ2-5; the D gene is possibly TRBD1 (6 bases). There are 15 residues in the CDR3. Germline CDR1 SGHRS, CDR2 YFSETQ. The V and J ends lost 4 bases and 5 bases respectively, with 18 bases between them. CDR3 in amino acids: CASSPGHPRAETQYF. The CDR3 coding sequence is TGCGCCAGCAGCCCGGGACATCCCCGGGCGGAGACCCAGTACTTC.

The V gene is TRBV6-4, the J gene TRBJ2-2; D is unresolved. V was trimmed by 0 bases and J by 1 base, leaving 6 bases between them. There are 15 residues in the CDR3. In germline, CDR1 is MRHNA, CDR2 SNTAGT. The CDR3 loop is CASSDSFLNTGELFF. CDR3 nucleotides: TGTGCCAGCAGTGACTCTTTTTTGAACACCGGGGAGCTGTTTTTT.

The genes are TRBV19 and TRBJ2-7, with TRBD1 identical over 9 bases. Germline V CDR1 and CDR2: LNHDA, SQIVND (reference sequence). With V trimmed by 4 bases and J by 3 bases, 4 bases remained unmatched. This CDR3 comprises 14 residues. CDR3 nucleotides: TGTGCCAGTAGTACTTCGGGACAGGGCTACGAGCAGTACTTC. It codes for CASSTSGQGYEQYF.